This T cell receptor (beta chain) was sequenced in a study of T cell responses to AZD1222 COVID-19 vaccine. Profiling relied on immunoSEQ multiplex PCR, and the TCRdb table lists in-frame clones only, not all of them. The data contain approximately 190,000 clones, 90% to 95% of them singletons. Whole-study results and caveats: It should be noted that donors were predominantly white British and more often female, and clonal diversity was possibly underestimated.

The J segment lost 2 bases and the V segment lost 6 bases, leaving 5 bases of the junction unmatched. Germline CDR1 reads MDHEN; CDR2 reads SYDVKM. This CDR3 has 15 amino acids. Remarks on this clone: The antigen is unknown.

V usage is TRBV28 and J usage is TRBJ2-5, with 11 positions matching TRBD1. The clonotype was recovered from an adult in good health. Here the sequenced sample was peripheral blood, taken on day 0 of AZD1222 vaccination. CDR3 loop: CASSPDRGLQETQYF. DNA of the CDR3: TGTGCCAGCAGCCCGGACAGGGGGCTTCAAGAGACCCAGTACTTC.